The clone carrying this T cell receptor beta chain was seen at least ten times. The CDR3 runs 15 residues. Germline loops: CDR1 LGHNA, CDR2 YNFKEQ. V lost 6 bases and J lost 8, with 22 bases in between. TCRdb re-called the RT-PCR reads with MiXCR, one entry per CDR3 protein. The repertoire has about 680,000 distinct CDR3 sequences, 11% to 15% of them found once; the top ten carry 3.6%. The sequencing input was memory CD4+ T cells from blood. This receptor was identified in a female donor in good health, serving as a healthy control. The rearrangement joins TRBV4-2 to TRBJ1-2, with a possible D match to TRBD1 (5 bases). CDR3 sequence: CASSETRDSLGGYTF. The CDR3 nucleotides are TGTGCCAGCAGTGAGACCAGGGACTCCCTAGGGGGCTACACCTTC.